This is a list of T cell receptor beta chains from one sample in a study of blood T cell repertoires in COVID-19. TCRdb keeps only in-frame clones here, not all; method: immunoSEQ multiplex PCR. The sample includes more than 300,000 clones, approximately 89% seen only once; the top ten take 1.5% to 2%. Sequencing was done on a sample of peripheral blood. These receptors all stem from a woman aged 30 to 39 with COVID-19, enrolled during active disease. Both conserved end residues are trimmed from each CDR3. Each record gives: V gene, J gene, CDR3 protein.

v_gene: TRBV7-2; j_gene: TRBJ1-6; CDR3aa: ASSLSSSSYNSPLH
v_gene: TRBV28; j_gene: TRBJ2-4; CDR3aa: ASSLGGGPDIQY
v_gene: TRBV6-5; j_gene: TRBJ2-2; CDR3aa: ASSYTGTGELF
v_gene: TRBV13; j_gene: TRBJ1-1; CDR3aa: ASSPLTGTNTEAF
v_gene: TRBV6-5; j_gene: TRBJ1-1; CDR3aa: ASSYSGGNTEAF
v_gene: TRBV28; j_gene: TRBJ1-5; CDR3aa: ASSPSDSRNQPQH
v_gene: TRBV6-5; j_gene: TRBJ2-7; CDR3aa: ASSRTGTGGSEQY
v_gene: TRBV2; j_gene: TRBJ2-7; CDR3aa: ASSSQGSSYEQY
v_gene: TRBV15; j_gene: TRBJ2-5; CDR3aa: ATSRATPN
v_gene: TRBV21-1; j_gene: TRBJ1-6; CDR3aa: ASSKGRGRCPNSPLH
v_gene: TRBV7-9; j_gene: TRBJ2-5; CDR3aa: ASSLSGKETQY
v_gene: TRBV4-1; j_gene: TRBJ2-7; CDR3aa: ASSLTSGAYEQY
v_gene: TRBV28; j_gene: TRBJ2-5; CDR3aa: ATLGKLRGLGETQY
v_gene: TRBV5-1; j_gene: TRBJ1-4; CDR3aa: ASSLGESRNEKLF
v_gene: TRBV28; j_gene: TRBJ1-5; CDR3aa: ASSLDNNQPQH
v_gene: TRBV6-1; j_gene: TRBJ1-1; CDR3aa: ASSEVRVNTEAF
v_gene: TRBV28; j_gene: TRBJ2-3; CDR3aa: ASRLETSRTDTQY
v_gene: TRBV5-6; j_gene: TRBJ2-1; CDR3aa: ASSLDGWTSGGVNEQF
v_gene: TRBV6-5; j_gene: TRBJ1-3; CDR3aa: ASRLVSSGNTIY
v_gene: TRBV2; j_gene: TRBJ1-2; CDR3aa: ASSPRQGTYGYT
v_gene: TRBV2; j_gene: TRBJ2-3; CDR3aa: ASRIWDRVTDTQY
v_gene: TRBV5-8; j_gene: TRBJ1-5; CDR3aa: ASSERTGQWQPQH
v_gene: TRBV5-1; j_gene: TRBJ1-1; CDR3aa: ASSLGQHTEAF
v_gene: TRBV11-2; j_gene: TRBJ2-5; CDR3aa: ASSLFVQSETQY
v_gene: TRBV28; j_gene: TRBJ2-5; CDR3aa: ASSLFGTGQETQY
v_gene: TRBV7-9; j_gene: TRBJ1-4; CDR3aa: ASSLATGSNEKLF
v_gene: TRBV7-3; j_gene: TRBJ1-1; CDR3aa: ASSLQRNTEAF
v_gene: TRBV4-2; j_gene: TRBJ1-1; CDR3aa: ASSQGGGSNTEAF
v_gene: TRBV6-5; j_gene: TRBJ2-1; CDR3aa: ATRGGAGEQF
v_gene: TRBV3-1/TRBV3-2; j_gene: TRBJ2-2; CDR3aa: ASSQDGGGAAGELF
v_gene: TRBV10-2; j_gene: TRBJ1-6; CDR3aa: ASRAGTGINSPLH
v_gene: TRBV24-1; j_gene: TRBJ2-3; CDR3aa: ATSESGGGTDTQY
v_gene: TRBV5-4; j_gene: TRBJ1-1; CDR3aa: ASSFTGSYEAF
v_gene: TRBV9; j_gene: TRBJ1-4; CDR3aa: ASSAGQVNEKLF
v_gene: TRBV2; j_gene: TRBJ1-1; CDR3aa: ASSEVGGYTEAF
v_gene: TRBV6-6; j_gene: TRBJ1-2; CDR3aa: ASSYSKGAPNYGYT
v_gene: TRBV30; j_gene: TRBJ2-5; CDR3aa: AWSVPGQQETQY
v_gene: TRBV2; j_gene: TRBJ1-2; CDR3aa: ASRPPGQGLGYT
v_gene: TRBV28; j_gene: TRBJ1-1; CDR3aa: ASSLSGGEGAF
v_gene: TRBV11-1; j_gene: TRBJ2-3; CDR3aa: ASKRGGSTDTQY
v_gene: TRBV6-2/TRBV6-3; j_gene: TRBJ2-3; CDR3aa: ASSYGPGGGKDTQY
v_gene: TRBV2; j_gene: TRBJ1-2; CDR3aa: ASKREQGAYYGYT
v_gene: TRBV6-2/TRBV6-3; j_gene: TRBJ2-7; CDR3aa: ASSRTGAEQY
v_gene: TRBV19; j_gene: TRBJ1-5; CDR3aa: ASYSQGAGNQPQH
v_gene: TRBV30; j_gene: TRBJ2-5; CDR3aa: AWTGQKETQY
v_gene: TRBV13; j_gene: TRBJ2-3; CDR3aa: ASSLATASGTDTQY
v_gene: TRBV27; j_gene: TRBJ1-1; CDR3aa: ASRRTGTTEAF
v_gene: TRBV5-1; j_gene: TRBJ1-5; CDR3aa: ASSLDGQGPQH
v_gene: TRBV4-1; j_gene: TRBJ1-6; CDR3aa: ASSQGGTANNSPLH
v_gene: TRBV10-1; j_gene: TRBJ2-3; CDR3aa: ATRSGASTDTQY
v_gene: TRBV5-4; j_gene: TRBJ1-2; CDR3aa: ASTPRWGPNYGYT
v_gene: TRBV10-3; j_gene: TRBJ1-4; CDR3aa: AISEGVGEKLF
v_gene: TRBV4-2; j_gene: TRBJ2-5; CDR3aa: ASSRIDRGKETQY
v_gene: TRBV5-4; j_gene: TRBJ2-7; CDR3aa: ASSWGQGAGEQY
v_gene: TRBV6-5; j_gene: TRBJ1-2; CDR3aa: ASSLRDNYGYT
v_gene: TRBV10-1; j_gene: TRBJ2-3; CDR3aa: ASSGGLAGSTDTQY
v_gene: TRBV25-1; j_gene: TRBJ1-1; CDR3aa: ASSERGLGMGTEAF
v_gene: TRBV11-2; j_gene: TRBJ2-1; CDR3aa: ASSPTPERGNEQF